A selection of T cell receptor beta chains follows, all from one sample in a study of blood T cell repertoires in COVID-19. Profiled with immunoSEQ multiplex PCR; TCRdb holds only in-frame clones, not every one. Here the sample spans roughly 120,000 clones, approximately 87% being singletons. Sequencing input: peripheral blood. These TCRs come from a woman between 50 and 59 years old with acute or convalescent COVID-19. Both conserved end residues are part of each CDR3. D genes are given only for firm matches. The listing skips clone size in some rows; elsewhere it reads once, few, many or a size class.

NA 14 TRBJ1-4 NA TRBV3-1/TRBV3-2 TGTGCCAGCAGCCGGCGGCAGACTAATGAAAAACTGTTTTTT CASSRRQTNEKLFF
NA 15 TRBJ1-6 NA TRBV30 TGTGCCTGGAGGCCCGGCGGGACCTCGGGTTCACCCCTCCACTTT CAWRPGGTSGSPLHF
NA 15 TRBJ1-2 TRBD1 TRBV7-6 TGTGCCAGCAGCTTAGGCGTGAGACAGGGAGGTGGCTACACCTTC CASSLGVRQGGGYTF
NA 15 TRBJ2-2 TRBD1 TRBV9 TGTGCCAGCAGCTTCCGGGACAGAAACACCGGGGAGCTGTTTTTT CASSFRDRNTGELFF
NA 14 TRBJ1-2 NA TRBV7-6 TGTGCCAGCAGCTCGCACAGGGAGTCCCTTGGCTACACCTTC CASSSHRESLGYTF
NA 16 TRBJ2-4 TRBD1 TRBV13 TGTGCCAGCAGCTCGACAGGGGCCCATGGGAAAAACATTCAGTACTTC CASSSTGAHGKNIQYF
once 14 TRBJ2-3 NA TRBV10-2 TGCGCCAGCAGACCAAGTAGCGATGGGTATACGCAGTATTTT CASRPSSDGYTQYF
NA 11 TRBJ2-3 NA TRBV15 TGTGCCACCAGCAGAGATGGGGCCTCCTATTTT CATSRDGASYF
NA 13 TRBJ1-2 TRBD1 TRBV5-1 TGCGCCAGCAACGGACAGGGGCTCTATGGCTACACCTTC CASNGQGLYGYTF
NA 15 TRBJ1-5 NA TRBV21-1 TGTGCCAGCAGCTCCCGGGACTGGGGCAATCAGCCCCAGCATTTT CASSSRDWGNQPQHF
NA 17 TRBJ1-2 TRBD1 TRBV5-1 TGCGCCAGCAGCTTGGCCGTCCCGGGACAGGGAAACTATGGCTACACCTTC CASSLAVPGQGNYGYTF
NA 13 TRBJ2-7 TRBD1 TRBV10-3 TGTGCCATCAGTGACCGACAGGGGGACGAGCAGTACTTC CAISDRQGDEQYF
NA 13 TRBJ1-1 NA TRBV18 TGTGCCAGCTCATGGTCGGACCAGGGGGAAGCTTTCTTT CASSWSDQGEAFF
NA 14 TRBJ1-1 NA TRBV6-5 TGTGCCAGCAGTCAACACACCATGAACACTGAAGCTTTCTTT CASSQHTMNTEAFF
NA 12 TRBJ1-2 NA TRBV2 TGTGCCAGCGGGGCAGGGAACTATGGCTACACCTTC CASGAGNYGYTF
NA 15 TRBJ1-2 TRBD1 TRBV5-4 TGTGCCAGCACTTTGAGGGACAGGGGGTCCTATGGCTACACCTTC CASTLRDRGSYGYTF
once 13 TRBJ2-7 NA TRBV10-3 TGTGCCATCAACCAACCGGCGGGCGACGAGCAGTACTTC CAINQPAGDEQYF
NA 14 TRBJ2-3 NA TRBV3-1/TRBV3-2 TGTGCCAGCAGCCAAGATCTAGGAGGAGATACGCAGTATTTT CASSQDLGGDTQYF
once 16 TRBJ1-6 NA TRBV19 TGTGCCAGTAGTATAGATCAGCGGGCCCCGGATTCACCCCTCCACTTT CASSIDQRAPDSPLHF